In this sample, the clone carrying this TCR beta chain turned up a few times. Its antigen is currently unknown. The sample is drawn from a study of beta chain features in type 1 diabetes. Of the isolated RNA, all was reverse transcribed, and so the sequenced material was expressed TCRB transcripts. An average of approximately 4 million reads was obtained for naive, central memory and regulatory T cell samples. The protocol was immunoSEQ multiplex PCR, while the TCRdb copy is restricted to in-frame clones and leaves out a portion. The data hold 130,000 or so clones, with 9.7% observed a single time. Study-wide points: Fewer junction insertions and more nucleotide deletions appeared in type 1 diabetes patients. Unsettled here was the matter of whether HLA type influences TCRB rearrangement.

The clonotype originates from a woman between 40 and 50 years old in good health. The source material was central memory CD4+ T cells from blood.

CDR3 protein: CASSALLLAGYNTGELFF. CDR3 coding DNA: TGTGCCAGCAGCGCGCTGTTACTAGCGGGCTATAACACCGGGGAGCTGTTTTTT. V gene TRBV9 combines with J gene TRBJ2-2, with 9 bases that match TRBD2. V shed 3 bases and J 2 bases; nucleotides not matched to a gene: 11. The CDR3 has 18 amino acids. Per germline, CDR1 SGDLS and CDR2 YYNGEE.